This T cell receptor (beta chain) stems from a study of cytomegalovirus exposure and HLA in healthy donors. Clones were read by immunoSEQ multiplex PCR, and TCRdb kept only the in-frame ones, dropping some. There are 150,000 or so clones in the sample; 94% occur only once, and 1.8% lies in the top ten. V lost 6 bases, J lost 0 bases, and 1 base stayed unmatched. The CDR3 contains 13 residues. Germline V gives CDR1 MDHEN, CDR2 SYDVKM. This chain joins TRBV28 and TRBJ1-1; the match to TRBD1 covers 7 bases. This TCR was sampled from a man younger than 35 in good health and CMV-seropositive. Sequenced input: PBMCs. The CDR3 DNA reads TGTGCCAGCAGACAGGGGATGAACACTGAAGCTTTCTTT. Translated, it gives CASRQGMNTEAFF.